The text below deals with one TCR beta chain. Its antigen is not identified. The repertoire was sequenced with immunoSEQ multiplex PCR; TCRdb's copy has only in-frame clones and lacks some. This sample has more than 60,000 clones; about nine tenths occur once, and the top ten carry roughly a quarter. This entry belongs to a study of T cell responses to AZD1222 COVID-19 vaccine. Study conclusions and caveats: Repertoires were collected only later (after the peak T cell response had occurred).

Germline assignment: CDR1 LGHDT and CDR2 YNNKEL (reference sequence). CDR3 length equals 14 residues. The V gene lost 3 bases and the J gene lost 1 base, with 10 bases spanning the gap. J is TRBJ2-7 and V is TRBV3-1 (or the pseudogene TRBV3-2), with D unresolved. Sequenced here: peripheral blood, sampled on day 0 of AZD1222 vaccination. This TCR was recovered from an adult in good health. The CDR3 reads CASSQHTLSYEQYF. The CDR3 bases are TGTGCCAGCAGCCAGCACACCTTATCCTACGAGCAGTACTTC.